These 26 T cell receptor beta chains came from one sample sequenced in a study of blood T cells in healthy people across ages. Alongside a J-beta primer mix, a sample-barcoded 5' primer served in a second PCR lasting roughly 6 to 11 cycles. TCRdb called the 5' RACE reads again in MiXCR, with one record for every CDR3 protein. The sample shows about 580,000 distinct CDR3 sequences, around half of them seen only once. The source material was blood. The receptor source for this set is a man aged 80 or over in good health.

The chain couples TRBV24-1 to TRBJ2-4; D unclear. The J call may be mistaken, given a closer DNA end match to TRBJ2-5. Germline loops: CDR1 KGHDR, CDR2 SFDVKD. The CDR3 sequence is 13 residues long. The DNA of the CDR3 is TGTGCCACCAGTGATCACACCTCCGAGACCCAGTACTTC. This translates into CATSDHTSETQYF.

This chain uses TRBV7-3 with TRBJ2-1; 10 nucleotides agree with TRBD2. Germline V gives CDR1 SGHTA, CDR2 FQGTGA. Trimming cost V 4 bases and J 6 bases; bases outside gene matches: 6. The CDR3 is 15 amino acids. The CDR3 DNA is TGTGCCAGCAGCTCTAGCGGGAGTGGAAGCAATGAGCAGTTCTTC. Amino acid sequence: CASSSSGSGSNEQFF.

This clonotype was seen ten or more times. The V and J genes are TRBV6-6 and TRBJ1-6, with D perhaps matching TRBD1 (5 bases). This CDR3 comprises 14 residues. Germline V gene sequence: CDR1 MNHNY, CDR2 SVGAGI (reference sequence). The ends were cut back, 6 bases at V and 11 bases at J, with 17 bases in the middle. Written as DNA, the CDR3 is TGTGCCAGCAGCCCAGGGACCGGGAGGGCACCCCTCCACTTT. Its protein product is CASSPGTGRAPLHF.

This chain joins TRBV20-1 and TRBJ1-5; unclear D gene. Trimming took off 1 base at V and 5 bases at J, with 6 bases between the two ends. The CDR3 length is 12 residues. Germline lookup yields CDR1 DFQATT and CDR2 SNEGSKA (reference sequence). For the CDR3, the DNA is TGCAGTGCTAGAGGCAGTGATCAGCCCCAGCATTTT. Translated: CSARGSDQPQHF.

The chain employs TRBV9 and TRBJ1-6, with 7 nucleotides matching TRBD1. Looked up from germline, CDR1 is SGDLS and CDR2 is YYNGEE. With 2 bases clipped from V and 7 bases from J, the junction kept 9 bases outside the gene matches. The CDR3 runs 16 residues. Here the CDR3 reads CASSVDPGTANSPLHF. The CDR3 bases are TGTGCCAGCAGCGTGGACCCCGGGACAGCAAATTCACCCCTCCACTTT.

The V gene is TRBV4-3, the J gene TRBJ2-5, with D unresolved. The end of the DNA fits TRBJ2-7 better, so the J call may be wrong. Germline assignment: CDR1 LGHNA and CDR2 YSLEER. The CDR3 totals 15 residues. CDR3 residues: CASSSMAQDGYEQYF. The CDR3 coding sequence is TGCGCCAGCAGCTCTATGGCGCAGGACGGCTACGAGCAGTACTTC.

CDR3 bases: TGCAGTGCTAGACCCGGGACAGGGGGCTTTCCCCTCCACTTT. Amino acid sequence: CSARPGTGGFPLHF. The rearrangement joins TRBV20-1 to TRBJ1-6; 12 nucleotides match TRBD1. J was trimmed by 13 bases and V by 2 bases; bases with no gene match: 6. The CDR3 sequence is 14 residues long. Germline CDR1 reads DFQATT; CDR2 reads SNEGSKA (reference sequence).

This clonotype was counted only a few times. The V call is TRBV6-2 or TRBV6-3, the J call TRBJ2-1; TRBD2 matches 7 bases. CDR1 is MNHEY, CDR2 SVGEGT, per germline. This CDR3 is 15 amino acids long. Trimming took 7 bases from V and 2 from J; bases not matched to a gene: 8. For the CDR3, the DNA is TGTGCCAGCAAGATAAGACTAGCCCCCTACAATGAGCAGTTCTTC. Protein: CASKIRLAPYNEQFF.

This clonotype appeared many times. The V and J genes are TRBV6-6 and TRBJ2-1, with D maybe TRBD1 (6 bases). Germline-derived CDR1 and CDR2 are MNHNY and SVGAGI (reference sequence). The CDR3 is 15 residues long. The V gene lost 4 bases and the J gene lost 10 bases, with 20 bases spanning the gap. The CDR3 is CASSSPSRGLDEQFF. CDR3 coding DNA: TGTGCCAGCAGTTCCCCCTCCAGGGGATTAGACGAGCAGTTCTTC.

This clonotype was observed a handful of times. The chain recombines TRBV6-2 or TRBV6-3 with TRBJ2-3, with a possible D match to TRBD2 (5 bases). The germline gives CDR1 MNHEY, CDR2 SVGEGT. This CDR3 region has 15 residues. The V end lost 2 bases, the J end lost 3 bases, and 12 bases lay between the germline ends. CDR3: CASSYETTRTDTQYF. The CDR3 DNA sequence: TGTGCCAGCAGTTACGAGACTACCCGAACAGATACGCAGTATTTT.

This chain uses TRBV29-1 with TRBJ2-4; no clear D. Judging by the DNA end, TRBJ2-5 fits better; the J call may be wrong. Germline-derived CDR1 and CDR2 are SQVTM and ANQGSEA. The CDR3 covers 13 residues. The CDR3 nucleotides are TGCAGCGTTCGATGGCAGAATCTAGAGACCCAGTACTTC. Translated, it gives CSVRWQNLETQYF.

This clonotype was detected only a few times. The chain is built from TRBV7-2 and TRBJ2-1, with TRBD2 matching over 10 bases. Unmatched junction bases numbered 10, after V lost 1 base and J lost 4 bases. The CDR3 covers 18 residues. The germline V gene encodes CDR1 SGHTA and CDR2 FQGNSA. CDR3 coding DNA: TGTGCCAGCAGCTTAGTGTTCGGGAGCGGGAGGGCATACAATGAGCAGTTCTTC. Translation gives CASSLVFGSGRAYNEQFF.

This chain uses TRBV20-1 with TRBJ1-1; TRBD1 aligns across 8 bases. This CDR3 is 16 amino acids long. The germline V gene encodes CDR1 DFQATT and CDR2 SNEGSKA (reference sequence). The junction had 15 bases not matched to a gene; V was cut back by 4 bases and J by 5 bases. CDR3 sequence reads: CSAIFIQGARMTEAFF. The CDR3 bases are TGCAGTGCTATCTTCATCCAGGGGGCGCGAATGACTGAAGCTTTCTTT.

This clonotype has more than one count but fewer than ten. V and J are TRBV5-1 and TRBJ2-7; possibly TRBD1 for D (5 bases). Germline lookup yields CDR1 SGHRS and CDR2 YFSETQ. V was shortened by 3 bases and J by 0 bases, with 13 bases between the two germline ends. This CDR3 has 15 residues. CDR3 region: CASSSQVTSSYEQYF. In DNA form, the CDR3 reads TGCGCCAGCAGCTCACAGGTAACGAGCTCCTACGAGCAGTACTTC.

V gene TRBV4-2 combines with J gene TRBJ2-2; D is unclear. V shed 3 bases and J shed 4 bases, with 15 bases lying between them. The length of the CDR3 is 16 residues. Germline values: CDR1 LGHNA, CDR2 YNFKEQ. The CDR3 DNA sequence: TGTGCCAGCAGCCATGATCGCCAGTTGGGCACCGGGGAGCTGTTTTTT. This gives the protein CASSHDRQLGTGELFF.

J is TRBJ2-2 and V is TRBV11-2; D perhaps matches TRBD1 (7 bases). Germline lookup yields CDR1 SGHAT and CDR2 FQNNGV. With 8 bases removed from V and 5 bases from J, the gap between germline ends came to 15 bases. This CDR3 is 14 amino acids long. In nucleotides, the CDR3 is TGTGCCAGCGAACAGGGGAGGAGAACCGGGGAGCTGTTTTTT. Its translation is CASEQGRRTGELFF.

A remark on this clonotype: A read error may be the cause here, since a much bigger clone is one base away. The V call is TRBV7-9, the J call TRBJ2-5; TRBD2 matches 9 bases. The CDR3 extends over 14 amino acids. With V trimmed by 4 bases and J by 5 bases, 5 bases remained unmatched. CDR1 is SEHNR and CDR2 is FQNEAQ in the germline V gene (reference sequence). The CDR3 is CASSSWSGGETQYF. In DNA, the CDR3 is TGTGCCAGCAGCTCGTGGAGCGGGGGGGAGACCCAGTACTTC.

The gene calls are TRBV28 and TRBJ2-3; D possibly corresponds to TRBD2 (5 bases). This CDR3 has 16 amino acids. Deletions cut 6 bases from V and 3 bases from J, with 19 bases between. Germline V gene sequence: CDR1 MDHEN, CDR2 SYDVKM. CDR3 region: CASSPGRRISTDTQYF. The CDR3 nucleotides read TGTGCCAGCAGCCCAGGAAGGAGGATATCAACAGATACGCAGTATTTT.

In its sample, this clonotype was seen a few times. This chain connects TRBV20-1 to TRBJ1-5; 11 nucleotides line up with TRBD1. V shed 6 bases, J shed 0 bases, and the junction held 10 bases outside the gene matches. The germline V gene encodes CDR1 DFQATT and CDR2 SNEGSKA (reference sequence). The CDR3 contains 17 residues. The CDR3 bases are TGCAGTGCAGGACAGGGGGCGATGGGGGATAGCAATCAGCCCCAGCATTTT. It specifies CSAGQGAMGDSNQPQHF.

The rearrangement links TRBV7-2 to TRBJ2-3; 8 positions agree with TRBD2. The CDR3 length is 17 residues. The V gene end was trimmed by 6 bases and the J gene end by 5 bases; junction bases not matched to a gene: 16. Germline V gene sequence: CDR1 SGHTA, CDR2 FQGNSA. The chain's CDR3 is CASSNSTSGRGLDTQYF. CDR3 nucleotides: TGTGCCAGCAGTAACTCCACGAGCGGGAGAGGCCTAGATACGCAGTATTTT.

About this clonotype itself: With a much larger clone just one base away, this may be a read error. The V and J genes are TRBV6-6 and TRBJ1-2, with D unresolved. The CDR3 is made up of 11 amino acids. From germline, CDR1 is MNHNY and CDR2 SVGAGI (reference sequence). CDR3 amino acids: CASSYSSGHTF. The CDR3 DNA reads TGTGCCAGCAGTTACTCGTCTGGCCACACCTTC.

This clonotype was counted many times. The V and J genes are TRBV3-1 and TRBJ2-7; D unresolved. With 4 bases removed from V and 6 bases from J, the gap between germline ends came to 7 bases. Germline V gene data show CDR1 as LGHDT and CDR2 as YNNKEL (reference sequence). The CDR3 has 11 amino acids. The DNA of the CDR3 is TGTGCCAGCAGCCTACGATCCGAGCAGTACTTC. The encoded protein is CASSLRSEQYF.

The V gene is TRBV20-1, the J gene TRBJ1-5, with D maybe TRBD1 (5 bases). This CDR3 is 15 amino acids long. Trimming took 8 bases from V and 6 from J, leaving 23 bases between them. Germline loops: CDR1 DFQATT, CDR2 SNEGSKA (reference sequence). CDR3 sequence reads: CSQTSGPGRSQPQHF. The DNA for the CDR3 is TGCAGTCAGACTTCAGGGCCAGGAAGATCTCAGCCCCAGCATTTT.

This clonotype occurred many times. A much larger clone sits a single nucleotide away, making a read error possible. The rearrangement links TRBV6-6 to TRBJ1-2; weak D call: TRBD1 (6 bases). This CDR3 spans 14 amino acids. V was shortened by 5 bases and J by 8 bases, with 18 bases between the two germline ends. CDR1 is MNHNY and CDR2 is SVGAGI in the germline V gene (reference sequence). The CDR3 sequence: CASSDGQGQGGYTF. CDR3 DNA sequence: TGTGCCAGCAGTGACGGCCAGGGGCAAGGAGGCTACACCTTC.

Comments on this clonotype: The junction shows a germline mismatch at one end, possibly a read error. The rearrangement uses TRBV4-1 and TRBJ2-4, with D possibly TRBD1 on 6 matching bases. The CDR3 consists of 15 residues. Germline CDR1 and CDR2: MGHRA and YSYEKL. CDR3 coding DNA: TGCGCCAGCAGCCAAGAGGGGACGAGGGGGAACACTCAGTACTTC. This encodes CASSQEGTRGNTQYF.

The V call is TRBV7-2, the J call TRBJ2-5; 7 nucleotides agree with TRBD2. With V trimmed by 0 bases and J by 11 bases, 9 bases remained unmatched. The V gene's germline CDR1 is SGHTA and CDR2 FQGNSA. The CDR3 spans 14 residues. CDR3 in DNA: TGTGCCAGCAGCTTAGCCGCGGGAGCTAATGAGCAGTACTTC. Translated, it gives CASSLAAGANEQYF.